Each of the 3 T cell receptor beta chains below was sequenced from the same sample in a study of cytomegalovirus exposure and HLA in healthy donors. The PCR used 60 Vbeta and 13 Jbeta primers. TCRdb keeps only in-frame clones here, not all; method: immunoSEQ multiplex PCR. The repertoire holds some 200,000 clones, with approximately 70% as singletons. The sample was PBMCs. These receptors were obtained from a man aged 40-50 years in good health and CMV-seropositive.

The table lists this clone with a few counts. The rearrangement joins TRBV9 to TRBJ2-5, with TRBD1 as a possible D gene (6 bases). V lost 6 bases and J lost 7, with 16 bases in between. The CDR3 is made up of 13 amino acids. Germline lookup yields CDR1 SGDLS and CDR2 YYNGEE. The CDR3 coding sequence is TGTGCCAGCACCAGGGGCACCGCGAGGACCCAGTACTTC. Encoded protein: CASTRGTARTQYF.

This clone showed up just once. The rearrangement uses TRBV18 and TRBJ2-7; TRBD1 aligns across 12 bases. CDR3 length equals 17 residues. The ends lost 3 bases at V and 4 bases at J; junction bases unmatched: 10. Germline V gene data show CDR1 as KGHSH and CDR2 as LQKENI. The CDR3 bases are TGTGCCAGCTCACCTCTCCGGGGACAGGGGGCGCGGTACGAGCAGTACTTC. It yields the protein CASSPLRGQGARYEQYF.

The rearrangement links TRBV7-9 to TRBJ1-2; a possible D gene is TRBD1 (6 bases). Germline V gene data show CDR1 as SEHNR and CDR2 as FQNEAQ (reference sequence). This CDR3 spans 14 amino acids. Trimming cost V 4 bases and J 3 bases, with 12 bases left between them. As DNA, the CDR3 is TGTGCCAGCAGCTCGGGGGGCGCTGACTATGGCTACACCTTC. This sequence encodes CASSSGGADYGYTF.